This is a list of T cell receptor beta chains from one sample in a study of CXCR3-negative and CXCR3-positive naive CD8 T cells. After re-calling the 5' RACE reads, TCRdb lists one entry per CDR3 protein, DNA absent. This repertoire comprises just under 90,000 distinct CDR3 sequences; its ten largest clones make up around 0.82%. Sequenced material: naive CXCR3+ CD8+ T cells from blood. Receptors were obtained from a human donor in good health. Some clones in this sample may be carry-over from other donors' samples. Each CDR3 is given with its conserved first and last residue.

J gene | V gene | CDR3 protein
TRBJ2-7 | TRBV28 | CASSLGGQGPVHHF
TRBJ2-2 | TRBV4-1 | CASSQDPSGANTGELFF
TRBJ2-2 | TRBV4-1 | CASSHVLGGTGELFF
TRBJ2-7 | TRBV12-3/TRBV12-4 | CASSLGGREQYF
TRBJ2-1 | TRBV28 | CASSLRLHNEQFF
TRBJ2-3 | TRBV28 | CASSTTGDTSVQVEDTQYF
TRBJ1-2 | TRBV7-9 | CASSLAADFHYGYTF
TRBJ2-7 | TRBV7-2 | CASSLGLSATYEQYF
TRBJ1-4 | TRBV4-3 | CASSQDLGTGVEKLFF
TRBJ2-2 | TRBV7-2 | CASSLGGNGGLFF
TRBJ2-3 | TRBV5-1 | CASGRDRGSDTQYF
TRBJ2-6 | TRBV4-1 | CASSQVLPGANVLTF
TRBJ2-3 | TRBV11-2 | CASTPTYSSTDTQYF
TRBJ2-7 | TRBV12-3/TRBV12-4 | CASRGLTYEQYF
TRBJ2-3 | TRBV9 | CASSSFGQDTDTQYF
TRBJ2-7 | TRBV4-1 | CASSQLLGGEASYEQYF
TRBJ1-1 | TRBV18 | CASSPEANTEAFF
TRBJ2-2 | TRBV11-2 | CASSLAGGGAGELFF
TRBJ2-3 | TRBV2 | CATLLGADGTDTQYF
TRBJ2-1 | TRBV29-1 | CSAPTLTYNEQFF
TRBJ2-7 | TRBV28 | CASSSQEMYQAPLNEQYF
TRBJ1-1 | TRBV21-1 | CASSKNPGPNTEAFF
TRBJ2-7 | TRBV27 | CASSFRRQGVPLEQYF
TRBJ2-7 | TRBV28 | CASSRGYSGVWEDYEQYF
TRBJ2-7 | TRBV20-1 | CSARDVASGGRYEQYF
TRBJ1-5 | TRBV28 | CASSPISGDQPQHF
TRBJ2-2 | TRBV6-5 | CASTLSGDLNTGELFF
TRBJ2-7 | TRBV29-1 | CSVEDLWREQYF
TRBJ2-1 | TRBV28 | CASTSLEEGDEQFF
TRBJ2-3 | TRBV7-3 | CASSLGESGNTQYF
TRBJ2-3 | TRBV6-2/TRBV6-3 | CASSITDTQYF
TRBJ2-1 | TRBV5-6 | CASSFRDEDEQFF
TRBJ1-1 | TRBV12-3/TRBV12-4 | CASSLFGENTEAFF
TRBJ1-1 | TRBV28 | CASSGITRTGGIWNTEAFF
TRBJ2-7 | TRBV4-1 | CASSQDQRLTYYEQYF
TRBJ2-1 | TRBV29-1 | CSVSGTSYNEQFF
TRBJ2-7 | TRBV27 | CASSPGTRNEQYF
TRBJ2-5 | TRBV29-1 | CSVTLQETQYF
TRBJ2-5 | TRBV29-1 | CSVEAGQGRETQYF
TRBJ1-4 | TRBV28 | CASSLWENEKLFF
TRBJ2-1 | TRBV7-9 | CASSLQPKSSYNEQFF
TRBJ2-2 | TRBV20-1 | CSARDLVGKGGTNTGELFF
TRBJ2-1 | TRBV7-9 | CASGPLGLEQFF
TRBJ1-1 | TRBV29-1 | CSVEDRRQGSEAFF
TRBJ1-1 | TRBV6-4 | CASRTGQGSGTEAFF
TRBJ2-7 | TRBV5-6 | CASSFGDYEQYF
TRBJ1-1 | TRBV4-2 | CASSRDRDILRAPEAFF
TRBJ2-3 | TRBV28 | CASSFYGLGADTQYF
TRBJ1-2 | TRBV7-9 | CASSGGQFPDGYTF
TRBJ2-7 | TRBV4-1 | CASSQVQGALGEQYF
TRBJ2-1 | TRBV28 | CATATSGGAVGYNEQFF
TRBJ2-2 | TRBV7-9 | CASSTGLAGEWTGELFF
TRBJ2-7 | TRBV4-2 | CASSQGGGSSYEQYF
TRBJ2-2 | TRBV5-1 | CASSTYRGTGELFF